The 30 T cell receptor beta chains below were found in one sample sequenced in a study of post-analysis software for immune sequencing data. Whole-study findings and limits: In patients, about 5 TRBV segments were more frequent than in controls, with TRBV5-6, TRBV5-1 and TRBV20-1 among them.

The authors incorporated unique molecular identifiers into the TCR beta cDNA libraries. TCRdb re-derived calls from the PCR reads in MiXCR, one entry per CDR3 protein. The sample lists about 200,000 distinct CDR3 sequences, 25% to 35% occurring once. Antigens for these TCRs are unknown. The sequencing input was blood. The origin of the receptors is a girl under 18 with multiple sclerosis.

This clonotype was found a few times. V and J are TRBV28 and TRBJ2-4, with D perhaps matching TRBD2 (6 bases). The CDR3 runs 16 residues. Germline V lookup: CDR1 MDHEN, CDR2 SYDVKM. V lost 1 base, J lost 1 base, and 11 bases lay in between. Written as DNA, the CDR3 is TGTGCCAGCAGTTTATTGTATCGGGGGGCCAAAAACATTCAGTACTTC. The encoded protein is CASSLLYRGAKNIQYF.

This clonotype was observed many times. The J gene is TRBJ2-7, the V gene TRBV15; D might be TRBD2 (5 bases). The V end was cut by 1 base, the J end by 5 bases, with 18 bases between. Per germline, CDR1 LNHNV and CDR2 YYDKDF (reference sequence). CDR3 size: 16 residues. The CDR3 DNA sequence: TGTGCCACCAGCAGAGGGACTTCGGGGAGTATCGACGAGCAGTACTTC. Translating it yields CATSRGTSGSIDEQYF.

A note on this clonotype: This clone may be a read error of a much larger clone one base away. This rearrangement joins TRBV20-1 to TRBJ1-2; 7 positions match TRBD1. Germline trimming cut 5 bases from V and 8 bases from J; bases unmatched to any gene: 11. This CDR3 spans 13 amino acids. Germline V gene lookup returns CDR1 DFQATT and CDR2 SNEGSKA (reference sequence). The CDR3 here is CSAGAGRGGGYTF. The CDR3 coding sequence is TGCAGTGCTGGAGCTGGGCGAGGGGGCGGCTACACCTTC.

This clonotype was found once. The J gene is TRBJ2-5, the V gene TRBV5-1; 12 nucleotides match TRBD1. TRBJ2-7 matches the DNA end more closely, so the J call is doubtful. CDR1 and CDR2 (germline): SGHRS, YFSETQ. This CDR3 is 15 amino acids long. CDR3 protein: CASRPAGQGAHEQYF. CDR3 nucleotide sequence: TGCGCCAGCAGGCCTGCGGGACAGGGGGCTCACGAGCAGTACTTC.

To note about this clonotype: The junction departs from germline at one end; a sequencing error may be responsible. The V and J genes are TRBV6-5 and TRBJ1-6; possibly TRBD1 for D (6 bases). The germline CDR1 and CDR2 sequences are MNHEY and SVGAGI. This CDR3 spans 15 amino acids. The CDR3 coding sequence is TGTACCAGCAGCCTTCGAGGGGGTGCTAATTCACCCCTCCACTTT. This encodes CTSSLRGGANSPLHF.

In this sample, this clonotype turned up many times. The chain carries TRBV18 and TRBJ2-7, with D possibly being TRBD1 (5 bases). V was shortened by 6 bases and J by 1 base, with 13 bases between the two germline ends. The V gene's germline CDR1 is KGHSH and CDR2 LQKENI. CDR3 size: 14 residues. CDR3 nucleotides: TGTGCCAGCTCTGCAGGGATTGAATCCTACGAGCAGTACTTC. It codes for CASSAGIESYEQYF.

Points on this clonotype: A read error is possible here, since a much larger clone lies one base away. This sequence joins TRBV9 and TRBJ1-5; D remains unclear. The germline CDR1 and CDR2 sequences are SGDLS and YYNGEE. CDR3 size: 13 residues. In DNA, the CDR3 is TGTACCAGCAGCGTAGGAAATAATCAGCCCCAGCATTTT. It specifies CTSSVGNNQPQHF.

Concerning this clonotype itself: This clone may be a read error of a much larger clone one base away. This chain uses TRBV4-2 with TRBJ1-2; 8 nucleotides match TRBD1. Germline assignment: CDR1 LGHNA and CDR2 YNFKEQ. The CDR3 consists of 16 residues. CDR3 protein: CVSRRAGTGYDYGYTF. Written as DNA, the CDR3 is TGTGTCAGCAGACGGGCCGGGACAGGCTACGACTATGGCTACACCTTC.

Here the CDR3 DNA reads TGCGCCAGCAGCGGAGGGACTAGCGGGAGGGCCTCCTACAATGAGCAGTTCTTC. Translating gives CASSGGTSGRASYNEQFF. The chain couples TRBV5-1 to TRBJ2-1; the match to TRBD2 covers 16 bases. The CDR3 has 18 residues. V lost 4 bases and J lost 0; bases outside the gene matches: 4. Germline V gene lookup returns CDR1 SGHRS and CDR2 YFSETQ.

The chain combines TRBV9 with TRBJ1-1; a weak D match, TRBD1 (5 bases). V was trimmed by 2 bases and J by 4 bases, leaving 18 bases between them. Germline V gives CDR1 SGDLS, CDR2 YYNGEE. The CDR3 runs to 16 residues. The CDR3 DNA reads TGTGCCAGCAGCGTCGGACAAGGGTTGGAGTTCACTGAAGCTTTCTTT. Translation: CASSVGQGLEFTEAFF.

This clonotype was picked up many times. The rearrangement uses TRBV12-3 or TRBV12-4 and TRBJ2-5, with 10 positions matching TRBD2. Unmatched junction bases numbered 11, after V lost 2 bases and J lost 5 bases. The CDR3 totals 17 residues. The CDR3 bases are TGTGCCAGCAGTTTATGGAGCGGGGGGGCCGGAGCCGAGACCCAGTACTTC. This sequence encodes CASSLWSGGAGAETQYF.

This chain links TRBV6-5 with TRBJ2-7; either TRBD1 or TRBD2 may supply D (6 bases each). V lost 2 bases, J lost 3 bases, and 20 bases lay in between. The CDR3 sequence is 17 residues long. CDR1 is MNHEY and CDR2 is SVGAGI in the germline V gene. DNA of the CDR3: TGTGCCAGCAGTTACAGCGGGTCGGGACAAGGGTGCTACGAGCAGTACTTC. Its protein is CASSYSGSGQGCYEQYF.

Of note for this clonotype: A much more abundant neighbour one base away suggests this may be a read error. The chain couples TRBV12-3 or TRBV12-4 to TRBJ2-5, with 7 nucleotides matching TRBD1. V was pared by 4 bases and J by 5 bases, with 7 bases of the junction left unmatched. The CDR3 spans 14 residues. The CDR3 reads CASSSPQGLETQYF. CDR3 in DNA: TGTGCCAGCAGTTCCCCACAGGGGCTGGAGACCCAGTACTTC.

The rearrangement uses TRBV21-1 and TRBJ2-1; TRBD1 reflects the table's D call only, with no check against the DNA. TRBV21-1 counts as a pseudogene. The CDR3 covers 16 residues. CDR3 nucleotides: TGTGCCAGCAGCATGAGGGACAGGGGAGAGCAGAATGAGCGGTTCTTC. Protein product: CASSMRDRGEQNERFF.

This clonotype was picked up many times. The chain has TRBV29-1 and TRBJ2-5, with a tentative D call TRBD1 (7 bases). This CDR3 is built from 14 residues. Germline values: CDR1 SQVTM, CDR2 ANQGSEA. V shed 4 bases and J shed 4 bases, with 16 bases lying between them. DNA of the CDR3: TGCAGCGTTGCCTCACGACAGGGAGGAGAGACCCAGTACTTC. Amino acid sequence: CSVASRQGGETQYF. The entire variable domain, with the rest obtained from reference TRBV29-1 and TRBJ2-5, is as follows: SAVISQKPSRDICQRGTSLTIQCQVDSQVTMMFWYRQQPGQSLTLIATANQGSEATYESGFVIDKFPISRPNLTFSTLTVSNMSPEDSSIYLCSVASRQGGETQYFGPGTRLLVL.

Many counts were recorded for this clonotype. The rearrangement links TRBV20-1 to TRBJ1-2; 9 nucleotides line up with TRBD1. CDR1 is DFQATT and CDR2 is SNEGSKA in the germline V gene (reference sequence). There are 13 residues in the CDR3. J lost 6 bases, V lost 4 bases, and 6 bases had no gene match. The CDR3 DNA is TGCAGTGCTAAACAGGGGGCGAACGATGGCTACACCTTC. Residues: CSAKQGANDGYTF.

This chain joins TRBV20-1 and TRBJ1-6; D is uncertain. This CDR3 spans 15 amino acids. Germline CDR1 reads DFQATT; CDR2 reads SNEGSKA (reference sequence). The V end lost 0 bases, the J end lost 3 bases, and 9 bases lay between the germline ends. Here the CDR3 reads CSARDGLLYNSPLHF. The CDR3 DNA is TGCAGTGCTAGAGATGGGCTTCTCTATAATTCACCCCTCCACTTT.

In this sample, this clonotype turned up many times. The CDR3 loop reads CASSQNAGEQFF. The CDR3 region has the DNA TGTGCCAGCAGTCAAAACGCGGGAGAGCAGTTCTTC. The chain carries TRBV6-5 and TRBJ2-1; maybe TRBD2 (6 bases). With 5 bases removed from V and 10 bases from J, the gap between germline ends came to 12 bases. The length of the CDR3 is 12 residues. Germline V CDR1 and CDR2: MNHEY, SVGAGI.

The sample holds a few counts of this clonotype. The chain links TRBV5-1 to TRBJ2-1; D may be TRBD2 (6 bases). This CDR3 has 15 amino acids. Germline V gene sequence: CDR1 SGHRS, CDR2 YFSETQ. Trimming took off 0 bases at V and 1 base at J, with 8 bases between the two ends. DNA for the CDR3: TGCGCCAGCAGCTTGGGACTAGTGTCCTACAATGAGCAGTTCTTC. This translates into CASSLGLVSYNEQFF. Based on the CDR3 plus reference TRBV5-1 and TRBJ2-1, the full variable domain is KAGVTQTPRYLIKTRGQQVTLSCSPISGHRSVSWYQQTPGQGLQFLFEYFSETQRNKGNFPGRFSGRQFSNSRSEMNVSTLELGDSALYLCASSLGLVSYNEQFFGPGTRLTVL.

Turning to this clonotype: Relative to the germline gene, one junction end is altered; a read error may explain this. The V call is TRBV4-2, the J call TRBJ1-5; D gene ambiguous. Germline CDR1 and CDR2: LGHNA and YNFKEQ. This CDR3 spans 15 amino acids. CDR3 sequence reads: CASSQSTGSIGPRHF. The CDR3 DNA sequence: TGTGCCAGCAGCCAGTCGACGGGGTCAATCGGGCCCCGGCATTTT.

Ten or more counts support this clonotype. The chain carries TRBV7-8 and TRBJ2-7; 7 bases are a match to TRBD2. V lost 0 bases to trimming and J lost 0 bases; unmatched junction nucleotides: 5. This CDR3 has 16 residues. Germline V gives CDR1 SGHVS, CDR2 FQNEAQ. The CDR3 here is CASSLAEGTNSYEQYF. CDR3 sequence (DNA): TGTGCCAGCAGCTTAGCGGAGGGGACTAACTCCTACGAGCAGTACTTC.

A few counts support this clonotype. The chain combines TRBV5-1 with TRBJ1-5; D uncertain. Germline V gives CDR1 SGHRS, CDR2 YFSETQ. The V gene lost 1 base and the J gene lost 5 bases, with 7 bases spanning the gap. CDR3 length: 13 amino acids. The CDR3 sequence is CASSLMTDQPQHF. As DNA, the CDR3 is TGCGCCAGCAGCTTGATGACTGATCAGCCCCAGCATTTT.

This clonotype has only a few counts. The chain is built from TRBV7-3 and TRBJ2-1, with TRBD1 matching 10 bases. Trimming at V came to 5 bases and at J to 4 bases, leaving 8 bases not matched to a gene. Germline V gives CDR1 SGHTA, CDR2 FQGTGA. CDR3 length: 16 amino acids. The CDR3 region is CASSTDGTGVYNEQFF. CDR3 in DNA: TGTGCCAGCAGCACGGACGGGACAGGGGTATACAATGAGCAGTTCTTC.

The rearrangement uses TRBV7-8 and TRBJ2-5; D possibly corresponds to TRBD2 (6 bases). The germline V and J ends were trimmed by 3 bases and 2 bases, with 19 bases remaining between them. Germline assignment: CDR1 SGHVS and CDR2 FQNEAQ. The CDR3 sequence is 17 residues long. CDR3 in DNA: TGTGCCAGCAGCTTTTACCTTGGCGGGGCAGGGCAAGAGACCCAGTACTTC. Protein: CASSFYLGGAGQETQYF.

This clonotype was seen more than once but under ten times. The chain employs TRBV7-9 and TRBJ2-7, with 12 bases lining up with TRBD2. With V trimmed by 1 base and J by 2 bases, 6 bases remained unmatched. Germline CDR1 and CDR2: SEHNR and FQNEAQ (reference sequence). CDR3 length equals 17 residues. The CDR3 nucleotides are TGTGCCAGCAGCTTAGGACGGAGACTAGCGGGAGCCTACGAGCAGTACTTC. Translating it yields CASSLGRRLAGAYEQYF.

The genes are TRBV6-1 and TRBJ1-1; D call uncertain. The CDR3 has 12 amino acids. Per germline, CDR1 MNHNS and CDR2 SASEGT. Between the trimmed V and J ends, which lost 6 bases and 8 bases, there was a span of 13 bases. CDR3 DNA sequence: TGTGCCAGCAGCGAGACTGGGTCAGAAGCTTTCTTT. Translating it yields CASSETGSEAFF.

This clonotype was observed a handful of times. The chain has TRBV12-3 or TRBV12-4 and TRBJ2-1; tentative D call: TRBD2 (5 bases). V lost 5 bases and J lost 0, with 11 bases in between. The CDR3 loop spans 15 amino acids. Written as DNA, the CDR3 is TGTGCCAGCAGTCCGGACTGGAGCTCCTACAATGAGCAGTTCTTC. Amino acid sequence: CASSPDWSSYNEQFF.

The chain links TRBV12-3 or TRBV12-4 to TRBJ1-1, with 9 bases identical to TRBD1. The ends lost 8 bases at V and 5 bases at J; junction bases unmatched: 9. The CDR3 length is 14 residues. CDR3 bases: TGTGCCAGCGGGGGGGACAGGGTACGGACTGAAGCTTTCTTT. Translation: CASGGDRVRTEAFF.

J is TRBJ2-1 and V is TRBV30; the match to TRBD2 covers 9 bases. V shed 0 bases and J 4 bases; nucleotides not matched to a gene: 28. CDR3 length equals 23 residues. The germline gives CDR1 GTSNPN, CDR2 SVGIG (reference sequence). This CDR3 is CAWSVTGLAGLYYNEVGYNEQFF. The CDR3 DNA sequence: TGTGCCTGGAGTGTAACCGGTCTAGCGGGACTATATTACAATGAGGTCGGTTACAATGAGCAGTTCTTC.

The chain links TRBV5-1 to TRBJ2-2, with TRBD1 matching over 10 bases. V shed 6 bases and J 4 bases; nucleotides not matched to a gene: 6. The CDR3 is 15 amino acids. Germline values: CDR1 SGHRS, CDR2 YFSETQ. CDR3 residues: CASMRQGAGTGELFF. Written as DNA, the CDR3 is TGCGCCAGCATGAGACAGGGGGCAGGCACCGGGGAGCTGTTTTTT.